This entry lists 27 T cell receptor beta chains sequenced from one sample in a study of blood T cell repertoires in COVID-19. TCRdb's table, derived via immunoSEQ multiplex PCR, lists solely in-frame clones and lacks some. Of just over 90,000 clones listed, less than 85% were seen once; the top ten hold around 7%. The sequencing input was peripheral blood. The receptors come from a man aged 65-85 years with acute or convalescent COVID-19.

This clone was counted a few times. V is TRBV4-1 and J is TRBJ1-1; D remains ambiguous. The CDR3 is 14 amino acids. CDR1 is MGHRA and CDR2 is YSYEKL in the germline V gene. With 6 bases removed from V and 4 bases from J, the gap between germline ends came to 15 bases. The DNA of the CDR3 is TGCGCCAGCAGTCCCGCTTGGGCGACCACTGAAGCTTTCTTT. Translating it yields CASSPAWATTEAFF.

The chain's CDR3 is CASSQDGRGNSPLHF. The CDR3 DNA sequence: TGTGCCAGCAGCCAAGACGGCAGGGGTAATTCACCCCTCCACTTT. This chain connects TRBV3-1 (or the pseudogene TRBV3-2) to TRBJ1-6; D may be TRBD1 (6 bases). The CDR3 loop spans 15 amino acids. Germline V CDR1 and CDR2: LGHDT, YNNKEL (reference sequence). Trimming cost V 0 bases and J 6 bases, with 9 bases left between them.

The V call is TRBV7-9, the J call TRBJ1-1; 7 nucleotides agree with TRBD1. The length of the CDR3 is 14 residues. Trimming took 4 bases from V and 2 from J; bases not matched to a gene: 4. CDR1 is SEHNR and CDR2 is FQNEAQ in the germline V gene (reference sequence). The CDR3 bases are TGTGCCAGCAGCTCCGGGACAGTCAACACTGAAGCTTTCTTT. This translates into CASSSGTVNTEAFF.

This clone was recorded at least ten times. J is TRBJ2-5 and V is TRBV18; D gene ambiguous. The CDR3 is 13 residues long. V lost 3 bases to trimming and J lost 0 bases, with 5 bases between them. CDR1 KGHSH and CDR2 LQKENI come from the germline V gene. The CDR3 DNA reads as TGTGCCAGCTCACCCCAGTACCAAGAGACCCAGTACTTC. Its protein is CASSPQYQETQYF.

The chain combines TRBV25-1 with TRBJ2-7, with D perhaps TRBD1 (6 bases). The V end was cut by 2 bases, the J end by 3 bases, with 14 bases between. The germline gives CDR1 MGHDK, CDR2 SYGVNS. This CDR3 comprises 15 residues. The CDR3 reads CASSEISSGDYEQYF. CDR3 nucleotide sequence: TGTGCCAGCAGTGAAATTAGTTCAGGGGACTACGAGCAGTACTTC.

V is TRBV9 and J is TRBJ2-7; 8 bases line up with TRBD2. The CDR3 is 14 residues long. The V and J ends lost 3 bases and 4 bases, in that order; junction bases with no gene match: 6. Germline V gives CDR1 SGDLS, CDR2 YYNGEE. As DNA, the CDR3 is TGTGCCAGCAGCGACCCCGGGACTAGTTACGAGCAGTACTTC. Its translation: CASSDPGTSYEQYF.

The rearrangement uses TRBV24-1 and TRBJ1-4, with D possibly being TRBD1 (5 bases). Trimming pared 4 bases from V and 0 bases from J, leaving 11 bases between. This CDR3 contains 16 residues. Germline lookup yields CDR1 KGHDR and CDR2 SFDVKD. CDR3 in DNA: TGTGCCACCAGTGAGGGGCGGTTGGCAACTAATGAAAAACTGTTTTTT. Protein product: CATSEGRLATNEKLFF.

The genes are TRBV9 and TRBJ1-2; D perhaps matches TRBD1 (6 bases). Trimming stripped 0 bases from V and 2 bases from J, with 11 bases between. The CDR3 has 15 residues. Germline CDR1 SGDLS, CDR2 YYNGEE. The DNA for the CDR3 is TGTGCCAGCAGCGTAGGTTGGGGGACAAACTATGGCTACACCTTC. It translates to CASSVGWGTNYGYTF.

This chain joins TRBV2 and TRBJ1-2; a weak D match, TRBD1 (6 bases). Trimming cost V 4 bases and J 2 bases, with 8 bases left between them. The CDR3 runs 13 residues. The germline CDR1 and CDR2 sequences are SNHLY and FYNNEI. The CDR3 loop is CASSGTGNYGYTF. For the CDR3, the DNA is TGTGCCAGCAGTGGTACAGGGAACTATGGCTACACCTTC. Combining the CDR3 with reference TRBV2 and TRBJ1-2 gives the whole variable domain EPEVTQTPSHQVTQMGQEVILRCVPISNHLYFYWYRQILGQKVEFLVSFYNNEISEKSEIFDDQFSVERPDGSNFTLKIRSTKLEDSAMYFCASSGTGNYGYTFGSGTRLTVV.

CDR3: CASSLVTAPYEQYF. DNA of the CDR3: TGCGCCAGCAGCTTGGTTACAGCCCCCTACGAGCAGTACTTC. The gene calls are TRBV5-1 and TRBJ2-7; D unclear. This CDR3 comprises 14 residues. CDR1 and CDR2 (germline): SGHRS, YFSETQ. The V end was cut by 0 bases, the J end by 2 bases, with 9 bases between.

This clone was found many times. The gene calls are TRBV18 and TRBJ2-1; D might be TRBD1 (6 bases). Trimming pared 5 bases from V and 7 bases from J, leaving 15 bases between. CDR1 and CDR2 (germline): KGHSH, LQKENI. The CDR3 totals 14 residues. This CDR3 reads CASSNQGSGNEQFF. DNA of the CDR3: TGTGCCAGCTCAAATCAGGGGTCTGGTAATGAGCAGTTCTTC.

The chain combines TRBV28 with TRBJ2-7; weak D call: TRBD1 (5 bases). This CDR3 has 15 residues. Trimming left V 3 bases short and J 2 bases short, with 14 bases between. Germline-derived CDR1 and CDR2 are MDHEN and SYDVKM. CDR3 sequence: CASSLWGLRTYEQYF. In DNA, the CDR3 is TGTGCCAGCAGTTTGTGGGGCCTACGAACCTACGAGCAGTACTTC.

This sequence joins TRBV4-1 and TRBJ1-1; possible D gene TRBD1, 6 bases. The CDR3 consists of 11 residues. Germline CDR1 and CDR2: MGHRA and YSYEKL. Trimming pared 5 bases from V and 7 bases from J, leaving 8 bases between. The CDR3 spells CASSLDSEAFF. The CDR3 DNA sequence: TGCGCCAGCAGCTTGGACAGTGAAGCTTTCTTT.

The rearrangement uses TRBV24-1 and TRBJ2-5; TRBD1 is a possible D gene (6 bases). The CDR3 contains 14 residues. Germline values: CDR1 KGHDR, CDR2 SFDVKD. With 7 bases removed from V and 3 bases from J, the gap between germline ends came to 14 bases. The DNA of the CDR3 is TGTGCCACCAGGTGGGGGCGGGTGGAAGAGACCCAGTACTTC. Amino acid sequence: CATRWGRVEETQYF.

The rearrangement joins TRBV18 to TRBJ1-1, with 7 bases identical to TRBD1. The CDR3 consists of 13 residues. V shed 5 bases and J 3 bases; nucleotides not matched to a gene: 3. Germline CDR1 KGHSH, CDR2 LQKENI. The CDR3 spells CASSFTGDTEAFF. Here the CDR3 DNA reads TGTGCCAGCTCATTCACAGGGGACACTGAAGCTTTCTTT. Drawing the rest from reference TRBV18 and TRBJ1-1, the complete variable domain is NAGVMQNPRHLVRRRGQEARLRCSPMKGHSHVYWYRQLPEEGLKFMVYLQKENIIDESGMPKERFSAEFPKEGPSILRIQQVVRGDSAAYFCASSFTGDTEAFFGQGTRLTVV.

A single count supports this clone. The J gene is TRBJ2-7, the V gene TRBV14, with D tentatively TRBD2 (7 bases). The V end lost 4 bases, the J end lost 1 base, and 20 bases lay between the germline ends. Germline CDR1 reads SGHDN; CDR2 reads FVKESK. The CDR3 is 17 residues long. The CDR3 nucleotides read TGTGCCAGCAGCCCCCTTTTAGGTGGGAGGGGGTCCTACGAGCAGTACTTC. Its protein is CASSPLLGGRGSYEQYF.

This clone was observed once. The chain has TRBV13 and TRBJ1-1, with D uncertain. This CDR3 is built from 12 residues. CDR1 and CDR2 (germline): PRHDT, FYEKMQ (reference sequence). V lost 3 bases and J lost 6, with 8 bases in between. The CDR3 loop is CASSFRESEAFF. The CDR3 DNA reads as TGTGCCAGCAGCTTCCGGGAATCTGAAGCTTTCTTT.

The chain recombines TRBV9 with TRBJ2-3, with a weak D call TRBD2 (6 bases). Trimming stripped 0 bases from V and 2 bases from J, with 10 bases between. This CDR3 is 15 amino acids long. Germline loops: CDR1 SGDLS, CDR2 YYNGEE. The CDR3 reads CASSVGTSITDTQYF. CDR3 DNA: TGTGCCAGCAGCGTAGGTACTAGCATCACAGATACGCAGTATTTT.

This clone showed up just a few times. The rearrangement joins TRBV25-1 to TRBJ2-2; TRBD2 aligns across 8 bases. Trimming at V came to 5 bases and at J to 3 bases, leaving 5 bases not matched to a gene. The CDR3 has 15 residues. Germline-derived CDR1 and CDR2 are MGHDK and SYGVNS. The CDR3 bases are TGTGCCAGCAGTACGGGGGGGTCTTACACCGGGGAGCTGTTTTTT. Translated: CASSTGGSYTGELFF.

The chain joins TRBV20-1 to TRBJ2-3, with a possible D match to TRBD2 (5 bases). The CDR3 consists of 14 residues. Germline V lookup: CDR1 DFQATT, CDR2 SNEGSKA (reference sequence). Trimming took off 3 bases at V and 2 bases at J, with 12 bases between the two ends. CDR3 protein: CSASTGFLTDTQYF. DNA of the CDR3: TGCAGTGCTAGTACGGGGTTTCTCACAGATACGCAGTATTTT.

The chain links TRBV7-9 to TRBJ2-7; 9 bases agree with TRBD2. The CDR3 runs to 16 residues. Germline lookup yields CDR1 SEHNR and CDR2 FQNEAQ (reference sequence). J gave up 3 bases and V 0 bases, and 6 bases lay outside the gene matches. This CDR3 reads CASSLAGGGRGYEQYF. DNA for the CDR3: TGTGCCAGCAGCTTAGCGGGTGGCGGGAGGGGCTACGAGCAGTACTTC.

The chain recombines TRBV18 with TRBJ2-1; unclear D gene. The CDR3 contains 14 residues. Trimming left V 2 bases short and J 2 bases short, with 7 bases between. CDR1 and CDR2 from the germline V gene are KGHSH and LQKENI. CDR3 bases: TGTGCCAGCTCACCAGGGCAGGCCTACAATGAGCAGTTCTTC. Amino acid sequence: CASSPGQAYNEQFF.

This chain uses TRBV28 with TRBJ2-7; 11 nucleotides agree with TRBD1. This CDR3 is 15 amino acids long. The trim removed 3 bases at V and 6 bases at J, leaving 7 bases unmatched. The germline V gene has CDR1 MDHEN and CDR2 SYDVKM. The CDR3 sequence is CASSFGQGAQGEQYF. In nucleotides, the CDR3 is TGTGCCAGCAGTTTCGGACAGGGGGCGCAAGGCGAGCAGTACTTC.

This clone was recorded a few times. The chain joins TRBV7-8 to TRBJ2-2; D is ambiguous. The germline V gene encodes CDR1 SGHVS and CDR2 FQNEAQ. Trimming cost V 4 bases and J 2 bases, with 5 bases left between them. The CDR3 is made up of 13 amino acids. In DNA, the CDR3 is TGTGCCAGCAGCTCAGTTAACACCGGGGAGCTGTTTTTT. This sequence encodes CASSSVNTGELFF.

The chain links TRBV6-6 to TRBJ1-2, with 7 bases fitting TRBD1. The CDR3 has 16 amino acids. Germline-derived CDR1 and CDR2 are MNHNY and SVGAGI (reference sequence). The V segment lost 5 bases and the J segment 4 bases; nucleotides outside the gene matches: 13. The CDR3: CASSRGITGEAYGYTF. The CDR3 region has the DNA TGTGCCAGCAGTCGAGGGATAACAGGGGAAGCCTATGGCTACACCTTC.

J is TRBJ2-2 and V is TRBV21-1; the table names TRBD2, a call not compared with the DNA. TRBV21-1 is an annotated pseudogene. CDR3 length: 17 residues. CDR3 sequence reads: CASSRLAGVRNTGELFF. The CDR3 DNA reads TGTGCCAGCAGCAGACTAGCGGGGGTACGTAACACCGGGGAGCTGTTTTTT.

The chain has TRBV28 and TRBJ2-7; maybe TRBD1 (6 bases). CDR3 length: 15 residues. Germline CDR1 and CDR2: MDHEN and SYDVKM. V was shortened by 5 bases and J by 0 bases, with 14 bases between the two germline ends. DNA for the CDR3: TGTGCCAGCAGTCCTCCTAGGGGGTTCTCCTACGAGCAGTACTTC. Amino acid sequence: CASSPPRGFSYEQYF.